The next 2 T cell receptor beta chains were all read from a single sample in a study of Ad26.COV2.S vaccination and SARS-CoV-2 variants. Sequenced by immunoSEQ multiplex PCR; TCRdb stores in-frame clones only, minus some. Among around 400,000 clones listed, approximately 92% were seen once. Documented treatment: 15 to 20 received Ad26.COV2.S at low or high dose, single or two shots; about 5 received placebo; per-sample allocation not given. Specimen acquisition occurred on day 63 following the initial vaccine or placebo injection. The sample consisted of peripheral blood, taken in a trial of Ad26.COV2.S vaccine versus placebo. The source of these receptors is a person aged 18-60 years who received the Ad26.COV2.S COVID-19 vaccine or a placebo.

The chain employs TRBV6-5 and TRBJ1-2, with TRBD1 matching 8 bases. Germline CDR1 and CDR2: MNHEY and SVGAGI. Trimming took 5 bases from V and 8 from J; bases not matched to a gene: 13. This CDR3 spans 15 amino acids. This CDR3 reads CASSRTGYSEKGYTF. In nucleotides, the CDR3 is TGTGCCAGCAGTCGGACAGGGTATTCAGAAAAGGGCTACACCTTC.

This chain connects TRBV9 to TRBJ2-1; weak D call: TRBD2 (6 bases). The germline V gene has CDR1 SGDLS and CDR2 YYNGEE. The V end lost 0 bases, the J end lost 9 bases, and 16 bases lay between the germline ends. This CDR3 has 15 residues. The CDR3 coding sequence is TGTGCCAGCAGCGTAGAGAGCGGGCCCCTGGGTGAGCAGTTCTTC. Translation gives CASSVESGPLGEQFF.